This T cell receptor beta chain was profiled in a study of tumor-infiltrating lymphocytes in localized non-small cell lung cancer. The study, taken as a whole, reports: Tumor T-cell fraction from TCR sequencing was not associated with recurrence-free survival (p = 0.61).

V dropped 0 bases and J dropped 7; count of bases not matched to a gene: 12. Germline V gives CDR1 SGHDN, CDR2 FVKESK. The CDR3 is made up of 18 amino acids. About this clone: As yet, its antigen is unknown.

Clones were read by immunoSEQ multiplex PCR, and TCRdb kept only the in-frame ones, dropping some. The profile shows some 22,000 clones, over 70% of them singletons. The sample consisted of lung tumor tissue. This TCR came from a human donor with non-small cell lung cancer. The V gene is TRBV14, the J gene TRBJ1-4; 9 bases line up with TRBD1. CDR3 nucleotide sequence: TGTGCCAGCAGCCAAGACTTACCGGGACAGGGTTTAAGTGAAAAACTGTTTTTT. Translation gives CASSQDLPGQGLSEKLFF.